This T cell receptor (beta chain) appears in the sequencing data of a study of blood T cell repertoires in COVID-19. Study in general: COVID-19 samples, acute and convalescent, were from the United States, Italy and Spain.

As originally analysed: By means of reference gene primer amplification, nucleated cell counts were estimated. Some clones are missing from TCRdb's copy, which holds only in-frame ones; the method was immunoSEQ multiplex PCR. The DNA gave D and trimming, while V, J and clone size come from that table. This sample has just under 100,000 clones, with more than 70% found just once. The clonotype was recovered from a woman aged 60-70 years in a cohort sampled during active or convalescent COVID-19. The sample was peripheral blood.

The CDR3 is CASSPIGLGHEQYF. The CDR3 coding sequence is TGTGCCAGCAGCCCTATAGGACTCGGCCACGAGCAGTACTTC. J is TRBJ2-7 and V is TRBV3-1 (or the pseudogene TRBV3-2), with D possibly TRBD2 on 5 matching bases. V lost 4 bases, J lost 5 bases, and 15 bases lay in between. The CDR3 runs 14 residues. CDR1 is LGHDT, CDR2 YNNKEL, per germline (reference sequence).